This entry lists 27 T cell receptor beta chains sequenced from one sample in a study of long-term antiretroviral therapy in people with HIV (dated by TCRdb to between 2021 and 2024). The immunoSEQ hsTCRB v3.0 assay was used at survey level resolution for TRB variable region sequencing. Drawn from immuneACCESS, this table holds only the in-frame rearrangements with V and J called that TCRdb kept. Clones are partly lost; checked studies trace under half to an unresolved V gene and leave the rest unexplained. Here the sample has around 40,000 clones; about 94% occur a single time. 3.6% of the sample is taken by the ten largest. This sample comprised unsorted PBMCs, obtained 4.1 years after starting antiretroviral therapy. These TCRs come from a woman between 50 and 59 years old with HIV.

The CDR3 DNA is TGTGCTAGTGGTTTGGTCGTAGGGGCATACGGAAACACCATATATTTT. Amino acid sequence: CASGLVVGAYGNTIYF. V gene TRBV12-5 combines with J gene TRBJ1-3; perhaps TRBD1 as D (5 bases). The germline V and J ends were trimmed by 0 bases and 4 bases, with 13 bases remaining between them. The CDR3 totals 16 residues. Germline-derived CDR1 and CDR2 are LGHNT and FRNRAP.

Here the CDR3 reads CASSQDRDNYGYTF. In DNA form, the CDR3 reads TGTGCCAGCAGCCAGGACAGGGATAACTATGGCTACACCTTC. The chain is built from TRBV7-3 and TRBJ1-2, with 8 nucleotides matching TRBD1. Germline lookup yields CDR1 SGHTA and CDR2 FQGTGA. The J segment lost 1 base and the V segment lost 5 bases, leaving 3 bases of the junction unmatched. This CDR3 is built from 14 residues.

This sequence joins TRBV6-5 and TRBJ1-1; D call uncertain. CDR3 length: 14 amino acids. Germline V gene data show CDR1 as MNHEY and CDR2 as SVGAGI. V shed 0 bases and J shed 6 bases, with 11 bases lying between them. This CDR3 reads CASSYSARLAEAFF. In DNA, the CDR3 is TGTGCCAGCAGTTACTCGGCCAGGCTCGCTGAAGCTTTCTTT.

The rearrangement uses TRBV5-1 and TRBJ2-5; D is undetermined. The DNA end lines up better with TRBJ2-7; the J call may be wrong. CDR3 size: 13 residues. Germline CDR1 and CDR2: SGHRS and YFSETQ. CDR3 sequence: CASSSEGRNEQYF. CDR3 coding DNA: TGCGCCAGCAGCTCTGAAGGGCGGAACGAGCAGTACTTC.

This rearrangement joins TRBV6-5 to TRBJ1-4, with D maybe TRBD1 (6 bases). The CDR3 consists of 15 residues. The V and J ends lost 6 bases and 2 bases respectively, with 13 bases between them. CDR1 MNHEY and CDR2 SVGAGI come from the germline V gene. CDR3 amino acids: CASRPGDTTNEKLFF. The CDR3 DNA reads TGTGCCAGCAGACCAGGGGACACTACTAATGAAAAACTGTTTTTT.

The chain has TRBV27 and TRBJ1-6; maybe TRBD1 (5 bases). With 6 bases removed from V and 8 bases from J, the gap between germline ends came to 14 bases. This CDR3 contains 14 residues. Germline V gene sequence: CDR1 MNHEY, CDR2 SMNVEV (reference sequence). The CDR3 is CASRIGPGDSPLHF. In nucleotides, the CDR3 is TGTGCCAGCAGGATCGGCCCGGGGGATTCACCCCTCCACTTT.

The rearrangement joins TRBV10-3 to TRBJ1-2, with D possibly being TRBD1 (5 bases). CDR1 is ENHRY, CDR2 SYGVKD, per germline. The CDR3 contains 15 residues. V was pared by 2 bases and J by 1 base, with 11 bases between. The CDR3 here is CAISEGVGGNYGYTF. CDR3 in DNA: TGTGCCATCAGTGAGGGGGTGGGGGGTAACTATGGCTACACCTTC.

This clone was seen a few times. This chain uses TRBV11-3 with TRBJ1-1; D unresolved. The germline V and J ends were trimmed by 2 bases and 7 bases, with 14 bases remaining between them. Germline values: CDR1 SGHNT, CDR2 YENEEA. The CDR3 has 14 amino acids. The chain's CDR3 is CASSLRPDGHEAFF. CDR3 DNA sequence: TGTGCCAGCAGCTTACGGCCGGACGGGCATGAAGCTTTCTTT.

The chain employs TRBV5-5 and TRBJ1-2, with 7 bases aligning to TRBD1. Germline assignment: CDR1 SGHKS and CDR2 YYEKEE (reference sequence). The CDR3 is made up of 14 amino acids. The trim removed 4 bases at V and 4 bases at J, leaving 7 bases unmatched. In DNA form, the CDR3 reads TGTGCCAGCAGCCCTGGGACAGCCCTCTATGGCTACACCTTC. This translates into CASSPGTALYGYTF.

The chain couples TRBV19 to TRBJ2-5; D is unclear. Germline V gives CDR1 LNHDA, CDR2 SQIVND (reference sequence). Trimming stripped 4 bases from V and 0 bases from J, with 12 bases between. There are 15 residues in the CDR3. This CDR3 reads CASSTSTQYQETQYF. The DNA for the CDR3 is TGTGCCAGTAGTACCTCGACCCAGTACCAAGAGACCCAGTACTTC.

V is TRBV25-1 and J is TRBJ1-6, with D possibly being TRBD1 (5 bases). The CDR3 totals 18 residues. V lost 4 bases, J lost 1 base, and 17 bases lay in between. Germline values: CDR1 MGHDK, CDR2 SYGVNS. The CDR3: CASSGGRDPKSYNSPLHF. Written as DNA, the CDR3 is TGTGCCAGCAGTGGAGGACGGGACCCAAAGTCCTATAATTCACCCCTCCACTTT. Together with reference TRBV25-1 and TRBJ1-6, the CDR3 gives the full variable domain: EADIYQTPRYLVIGTGKKITLECSQTMGHDKMYWYQQDPGMELHLIHYSYGVNSTEKGDLSSESTVSRIRTEHFPLTLESARPSHTSQYLCASSGGRDPKSYNSPLHFGNGTRLTVT.

This sequence joins TRBV5-1 and TRBJ1-1, with 12 bases lining up with TRBD1. With 0 bases clipped from V and 11 bases from J, the junction kept 5 bases outside the gene matches. The CDR3 has 14 residues. CDR1 SGHRS and CDR2 YFSETQ come from the germline V gene. The CDR3 here is CASSLGGQGALAFF. The CDR3 coding sequence is TGCGCCAGCAGCTTGGGGGGACAGGGGGCGCTTGCTTTCTTT.

The V call is TRBV4-3, the J call TRBJ1-1, with no clear D. The CDR3 sequence is 15 residues long. The germline CDR1 and CDR2 sequences are LGHNA and YSLEER. V lost 0 bases and J 5 bases, leaving 13 bases between the germline ends. CDR3 DNA sequence: TGCGCCAGCAGCCAAGAACACCCGGCTTGGACTGAAGCTTTCTTT. Residues: CASSQEHPAWTEAFF.

The chain is built from TRBV6-5 and TRBJ2-1, with a possible D match to TRBD1 (5 bases). V lost 7 bases to trimming and J lost 8 bases, with 18 bases between them. Germline loops: CDR1 MNHEY, CDR2 SVGAGI. The CDR3 has 14 residues. The CDR3 loop is CASTNGNRFHEQFF. CDR3 nucleotides: TGTGCCAGCACCAATGGGAACAGGTTTCATGAGCAGTTCTTC.

In its sample, this clone was seen once. The chain recombines TRBV6-6 with TRBJ1-5, with no clear D. Germline CDR1 is MNHNY and CDR2 is SVGAGI (reference sequence). CDR3 length: 14 amino acids. V dropped 0 bases and J dropped 3 bases, with 6 bases sitting between them. The CDR3 region has the DNA TGTGCCAGCAGTTACTCGACTGTCAATCAGCCCCAGCATTTT. Translation: CASSYSTVNQPQHF.

The chain uses TRBV5-1 and TRBJ2-3, with D perhaps matching TRBD2 (5 bases). The germline V gene encodes CDR1 SGHRS and CDR2 YFSETQ. V lost 0 bases, J lost 4 bases, and 15 bases lay in between. The CDR3 totals 16 residues. The DNA for the CDR3 is TGCGCCAGCAGCTTGGTTCTAGCCGAAGACCCAGATACGCAGTATTTT. This translates into CASSLVLAEDPDTQYF.

V usage is TRBV7-3 and J usage is TRBJ2-3; 8 nucleotides line up with TRBD2. Germline V CDR1 and CDR2: SGHTA, FQGTGA. CDR3 length equals 15 residues. V shed 5 bases, J shed 2 bases, and the junction held 6 bases outside the gene matches. The CDR3 sequence: CASSAGGAFTDTQYF. The CDR3 nucleotides read TGTGCCAGCAGCGCCGGGGGGGCGTTCACAGATACGCAGTATTTT.

The chain carries TRBV7-9 and TRBJ1-1, with 8 bases lining up with TRBD1. The CDR3 runs 16 residues. Germline CDR1 SEHNR, CDR2 FQNEAQ (reference sequence). Trimming at V came to 5 bases and at J to 7 bases, leaving 15 bases not matched to a gene. CDR3 bases: TGTGCCAGCAGCCCCGGACAGGGAGGAACTTCTGTTGAAGCTTTCTTT. This codes for CASSPGQGGTSVEAFF.

This clone came up a few times. The rearrangement joins TRBV19 to TRBJ1-5; D is undetermined. In germline, CDR1 is LNHDA, CDR2 SQIVND (reference sequence). This CDR3 is built from 17 residues. V lost 0 bases to trimming and J lost 2 bases, with 14 bases between them. CDR3 in amino acids: CASSIDPRTSGNQPQHF. The CDR3 DNA follows: TGTGCCAGTAGTATAGACCCGCGGACGTCTGGCAATCAGCCCCAGCATTTT.

This clone was seen a single time. The chain employs TRBV4-2 and TRBJ2-2; possibly TRBD1 or TRBD2 for D (5 bases each). Trimming took off 1 base at V and 2 bases at J, with 8 bases between the two ends. The germline V gene has CDR1 LGHNA and CDR2 YNFKEQ. This CDR3 has 15 amino acids. CDR3 residues: CASSQAGGNTGELFF. CDR3 nucleotide sequence: TGTGCCAGCAGCCAAGCTGGGGGAAACACCGGGGAGCTGTTTTTT.

The V gene is TRBV7-2, the J gene TRBJ2-7; 14 positions agree with TRBD2. CDR3 length: 18 residues. V lost 3 bases to trimming and J lost 2 bases; unmatched junction nucleotides: 9. Germline V gene sequence: CDR1 SGHTA, CDR2 FQGNSA. CDR3 sequence reads: CASSFYGLAGGPAYEQYF. In DNA form, the CDR3 reads TGTGCCAGCAGCTTCTACGGACTAGCGGGGGGCCCAGCCTACGAGCAGTACTTC.

This chain connects TRBV5-1 to TRBJ2-4; tentatively, D is TRBD1 or TRBD2 (5 bases each). CDR3 size: 14 residues. Trimming removed 4 bases at V and 13 bases at J, with 21 bases between. The germline CDR1 and CDR2 sequences are SGHRS and YFSETQ. The CDR3 DNA is TGCGCCAGCAGCCCTGTGGCCGGGACGGGCCTACAGTACTTC. The encoded protein is CASSPVAGTGLQYF. The full variable domain, with the rest looked up from reference TRBV5-1 and TRBJ2-4, is KAGVTQTPRYLIKTRGQQVTLSCSPISGHRSVSWYQQTPGQGLQFLFEYFSETQRNKGNFPGRFSGRQFSNSRSEMNVSTLELGDSALYLCASSPVAGTGLQYFGAGTRLSVL.

V is TRBV29-1 and J is TRBJ1-1; 7 positions agree with TRBD1. This CDR3 contains 13 residues. CDR1 and CDR2 from the germline V gene are SQVTM and ANQGSEA. V trimming: 6 bases; J trimming: 2 bases; junction bases outside the gene matches: 6. The CDR3 bases are TGCAGCGTCCTCAGGGGGGCAAACACTGAAGCTTTCTTT. Its protein product is CSVLRGANTEAFF.

The chain combines TRBV5-1 with TRBJ2-7, with D maybe TRBD1 (5 bases). CDR3 length equals 14 residues. Between the trimmed V and J ends, which lost 5 bases and 0 bases, there was a span of 12 bases. Germline lookup yields CDR1 SGHRS and CDR2 YFSETQ. CDR3 sequence: CASRPTGTSYEQYF. The DNA of the CDR3 is TGCGCCAGCAGACCCACAGGAACCTCCTACGAGCAGTACTTC.

The chain links TRBV4-1 to TRBJ2-3; 13 bases match TRBD2. The CDR3 totals 17 residues. Germline V CDR1 and CDR2: MGHRA, YSYEKL. With 4 bases clipped from V and 3 bases from J, the junction kept 7 bases outside the gene matches. Here the CDR3 reads CASSPVRLAGGTDTQYF. The CDR3 nucleotides read TGCGCCAGCAGCCCTGTCCGACTAGCGGGGGGAACAGATACGCAGTATTTT.

This clone has a single count. J is TRBJ2-5 and V is TRBV7-9, with TRBD1 as a possible D gene (6 bases). The J call may not be correct, given that the DNA end is closer to TRBJ2-7. The germline V gene encodes CDR1 SEHNR and CDR2 FQNEAQ (reference sequence). There are 12 residues in the CDR3. The CDR3 coding sequence is TGTGCCAGCACCAGGGGAGACTACGAGCAGTACTTC. It specifies CASTRGDYEQYF.

This chain joins TRBV6-1 and TRBJ1-5, with D unresolved. The CDR3 contains 14 residues. Germline-derived CDR1 and CDR2 are MNHNS and SASEGT. V was cut by 7 bases and J by 3 bases, with 13 bases left in between. The CDR3 coding sequence is TGTGCCAGCACCCCCTCGGGGTACAATCAGCCCCAGCATTTT. Protein sequence: CASTPSGYNQPQHF.